Listed below are T cell receptor beta chains from one sample, sequenced in a study of shared clonotypes between healthy human individuals. Method: immunoSEQ multiplex PCR; TCRdb's copy keeps in-frame clones and lacks some. The table lists some 2,100,000 clones, almost 96% of them singletons. Sequencing was done on a sample of naive CD4+ T cells sorted from blood. These receptors all stem from a young man in good health. Each CDR3 is given with its conserved first and last residue. Each record gives: V gene, J gene, clone size, D gene, CDR3 DNA, CDR3 protein. A D gene is named only where the DNA matches it firmly. Clone size is not always given. Where it is, it says once, few, many or a class for expanded clones.

v_call: TRBV7-2
j_call: TRBJ2-7
clone_size: once
d_call: -
cdr3_nt: TGTGCCAGCAGCTTAGTCGCACTAGGCTTCTCCTACGAGCAGTACTTC
cdr3_aa: CASSLVALGFSYEQYF

v_call: TRBV5-1
j_call: TRBJ2-7
clone_size: -
d_call: TRBD1
cdr3_nt: TGCGCCAGCAGCTCATTGACAGGGGACTCCTACGAGCAGTACTTC
cdr3_aa: CASSSLTGDSYEQYF

v_call: TRBV7-9
j_call: TRBJ1-2
clone_size: -
d_call: -
cdr3_nt: TGTGCCAGCAGCTTCCGGGACACTAACTATGGCTACACCTTC
cdr3_aa: CASSFRDTNYGYTF

v_call: TRBV28
j_call: TRBJ1-3
clone_size: -
d_call: -
cdr3_nt: TGTGCCAGCACCCCGGGGGGAGGAAACACCATATATTTT
cdr3_aa: CASTPGGGNTIYF

v_call: TRBV6-1
j_call: TRBJ2-7
clone_size: once
d_call: -
cdr3_nt: TGTGCCAGCCCGATCGTGCGGAGTGTGGGATACGAGCAGTACTTC
cdr3_aa: CASPIVRSVGYEQYF

v_call: TRBV5-4
j_call: TRBJ2-1
clone_size: -
d_call: -
cdr3_nt: TGTGCCAGCAGCTTGGGGCAACTCAATGAGCAGTTCTTC
cdr3_aa: CASSLGQLNEQFF

v_call: TRBV11-3
j_call: TRBJ1-3
clone_size: once
d_call: -
cdr3_nt: TGTGCCAGCAGTTTGGACGGTTCCTCTGGAAACACCATATATTTT
cdr3_aa: CASSLDGSSGNTIYF

v_call: TRBV7-2
j_call: TRBJ1-1
clone_size: -
d_call: -
cdr3_nt: TGTGCCAGCAGCTTAGCCCAGACAGGAGTGAACACTGAAGCTTTCTTT
cdr3_aa: CASSLAQTGVNTEAFF

v_call: TRBV5-1
j_call: TRBJ2-1
clone_size: -
d_call: TRBD2
cdr3_nt: TGCGCCAGCAGCTTGGCCCCTAGCGGGAATGATGAGCAGTTCTTC
cdr3_aa: CASSLAPSGNDEQFF

v_call: TRBV7-6
j_call: TRBJ2-1
clone_size: -
d_call: TRBD1
cdr3_nt: TGTGCCAGCAGCTCCCTACAGGGGGAGGATGAGCAGTTCTTC
cdr3_aa: CASSSLQGEDEQFF

v_call: TRBV7-9
j_call: TRBJ2-6
clone_size: -
d_call: TRBD1
cdr3_nt: TGTGCCAGCAGCCAGGACAGGCCCTCTGGGGCCAACGTCCTGACTTTC
cdr3_aa: CASSQDRPSGANVLTF

v_call: TRBV6-6
j_call: TRBJ1-1
clone_size: -
d_call: -
cdr3_nt: TGTGCCAGCAGTTCCTCAGTGAGGCACACTGAAGCTTTCTTT
cdr3_aa: CASSSSVRHTEAFF

v_call: TRBV7-9
j_call: TRBJ1-5
clone_size: -
d_call: -
cdr3_nt: TGTGCCAGCAGCCCTATCGGGGACAATCAGCCCCAGCATTTT
cdr3_aa: CASSPIGDNQPQHF

v_call: TRBV9
j_call: TRBJ2-2
clone_size: -
d_call: TRBD1
cdr3_nt: TGTGCCAGCACCGCCGGGACAGAGAACACCGGGGAGCTGTTTTTT
cdr3_aa: CASTAGTENTGELFF

v_call: TRBV11-2
j_call: TRBJ1-1
clone_size: -
d_call: -
cdr3_nt: TGTGCCAGCAGCTTACAGGGGCTGAACACTGAAGCTTTCTTT
cdr3_aa: CASSLQGLNTEAFF

v_call: TRBV7-2
j_call: TRBJ2-3
clone_size: -
d_call: -
cdr3_nt: TGTGCCAGCAGCTCAAGGCCAGATACGCAGTATTTT
cdr3_aa: CASSSRPDTQYF

v_call: TRBV6-5
j_call: TRBJ1-3
clone_size: -
d_call: -
cdr3_nt: TGTGCCAGCAGTTACAGGGCCCTGGGCTCTGGAAACACCATATATTTT
cdr3_aa: CASSYRALGSGNTIYF

v_call: TRBV10-3
j_call: TRBJ2-1
clone_size: -
d_call: TRBD2
cdr3_nt: TGTGCCATCAGTCTGGCGGGGGGGCGTGGTGAGCAGTTCTTC
cdr3_aa: CAISLAGGRGEQFF

v_call: TRBV27
j_call: TRBJ2-7
clone_size: -
d_call: TRBD2
cdr3_nt: TGTGCCAGCAGTTTAGACATAGCGGGGGGCGAGCAGTACTTC
cdr3_aa: CASSLDIAGGEQYF

v_call: TRBV18
j_call: TRBJ2-1
clone_size: -
d_call: TRBD2
cdr3_nt: TGTGCCAGCTCACCCCCCGGGATAGCGGGGGTCAATGAGCAGTTCTTC
cdr3_aa: CASSPPGIAGVNEQFF

v_call: TRBV5-8
j_call: TRBJ1-1
clone_size: -
d_call: -
cdr3_nt: TGTGCCAGCAGCTTCATGGTCGGGCGAGTGATGAACACTGAAGCTTTCTTT
cdr3_aa: CASSFMVGRVMNTEAFF

v_call: TRBV11-2
j_call: TRBJ2-1
clone_size: -
d_call: -
cdr3_nt: TGTGCCAGCAGCCACCTCCGGGGAAAATACAATGAGCAGTTCTTC
cdr3_aa: CASSHLRGKYNEQFF

v_call: TRBV28
j_call: TRBJ1-2
clone_size: -
d_call: TRBD1
cdr3_nt: TGTGCCAGCAGTCAAGCGGACAGGGTCGGGGGCTACACCTTC
cdr3_aa: CASSQADRVGGYTF

v_call: TRBV18
j_call: TRBJ2-7
clone_size: -
d_call: TRBD1
cdr3_nt: TGTGCCAGCTCACAGGGACAGGTCGGCGAGCAGTACTTC
cdr3_aa: CASSQGQVGEQYF

v_call: TRBV6-5
j_call: TRBJ2-7
clone_size: once
d_call: TRBD2
cdr3_nt: TGTGCCAGCAGCCAAACTAGCGGGAGCTACGAGCAGTACTTC
cdr3_aa: CASSQTSGSYEQYF

v_call: TRBV9
j_call: TRBJ2-5
clone_size: -
d_call: -
cdr3_nt: TGTGCCAGCAGCGTAGGGGATAGCGGAGAGACCCAGTACTTC
cdr3_aa: CASSVGDSGETQYF

v_call: TRBV7-2
j_call: TRBJ2-7
clone_size: -
d_call: -
cdr3_nt: TGTGCCAGCAGACCTTTAGACAGGATCAGATCTTACGAGCAGTACTTC
cdr3_aa: CASRPLDRIRSYEQYF

v_call: TRBV18
j_call: TRBJ2-5
clone_size: -
d_call: -
cdr3_nt: TGTGCCAGCTCACCAGACAGACAAGAGACCCAGTACTTC
cdr3_aa: CASSPDRQETQYF

v_call: TRBV7-9
j_call: TRBJ2-5
clone_size: -
d_call: -
cdr3_nt: TGTGCCAGCAGTACGCTAGCTACCCAAGAGACCCAGTACTTC
cdr3_aa: CASSTLATQETQYF

v_call: TRBV2
j_call: TRBJ1-2
clone_size: -
d_call: -
cdr3_nt: TGTGCCAGCAGTGCCACACTCTATGGCTACACCTTC
cdr3_aa: CASSATLYGYTF

v_call: TRBV10-1
j_call: TRBJ2-1
clone_size: -
d_call: -
cdr3_nt: TGCGCCAGCAGTGAGTCAAGTCCCTACAATGAGCAGTTCTTC
cdr3_aa: CASSESSPYNEQFF

v_call: TRBV5-6
j_call: TRBJ1-1
clone_size: -
d_call: TRBD1
cdr3_nt: TGTGCCAGCAGCTCCCGGGACAGGGGGATGAACACTGAAGCTTTCTTT
cdr3_aa: CASSSRDRGMNTEAFF

v_call: TRBV7-8
j_call: TRBJ1-5
clone_size: -
d_call: -
cdr3_nt: TGTGCCAGCAGCTTAAGTACGGTCCTGGAGCCCCAGCATTTT
cdr3_aa: CASSLSTVLEPQHF

v_call: TRBV5-8
j_call: TRBJ2-5
clone_size: -
d_call: TRBD2
cdr3_nt: TGTGCCAGCAGCTGGGGACTAGCGGGAGCCATGAAGACCCAGTACTTC
cdr3_aa: CASSWGLAGAMKTQYF

v_call: TRBV30
j_call: TRBJ2-7
clone_size: -
d_call: -
cdr3_nt: TGTGCCTGGACGGGAAGAGCCTCAGGCGAGCAGTACTTC
cdr3_aa: CAWTGRASGEQYF

v_call: TRBV10-3
j_call: TRBJ2-7
clone_size: -
d_call: -
cdr3_nt: TGTGCCATCAGTGGACAACCCTACGAGCAGTACTTC
cdr3_aa: CAISGQPYEQYF

v_call: TRBV5-6
j_call: TRBJ1-6
clone_size: once
d_call: -
cdr3_nt: TGTGCCAGCAGCTTCCGGACGGGGTATAATTCACCCCTCCACTTT
cdr3_aa: CASSFRTGYNSPLHF

v_call: TRBV10-2
j_call: TRBJ1-5
clone_size: -
d_call: -
cdr3_nt: TGCGCCAGCAGTGACAGGGGCTATAGCAATCAGCCCCAGCATTTT
cdr3_aa: CASSDRGYSNQPQHF

v_call: TRBV5-1
j_call: TRBJ1-6
clone_size: -
d_call: -
cdr3_nt: TGCGCCAGCAGCTTGAGGAAGGGTATCGGTATCTCCTATAATTCACCCCTCCACTTT
cdr3_aa: CASSLRKGIGISYNSPLHF

v_call: TRBV5-1
j_call: TRBJ2-1
clone_size: -
d_call: TRBD2
cdr3_nt: TGCGCCAGCAGCTTGGGGTCTAGCGGGGCCAATGAGCAGTTCTTC
cdr3_aa: CASSLGSSGANEQFF

v_call: TRBV28
j_call: TRBJ1-3
clone_size: -
d_call: -
cdr3_nt: TGTGCCAGCAGCGGGCCCGTTAGAAGGTCTGGAAACACCATATATTTT
cdr3_aa: CASSGPVRRSGNTIYF

v_call: TRBV30
j_call: TRBJ2-7
clone_size: -
d_call: -
cdr3_nt: TGTGCCTGGAGTCTCCTGGGCGAGCAGTACTTC
cdr3_aa: CAWSLLGEQYF

v_call: TRBV30
j_call: TRBJ2-7
clone_size: -
d_call: TRBD1
cdr3_nt: TGTGCCTGGAGTAAAACGACAGGGCCCTACGAGCAGTACTTC
cdr3_aa: CAWSKTTGPYEQYF

v_call: TRBV7-2
j_call: TRBJ2-6
clone_size: -
d_call: -
cdr3_nt: TGTGCCAGCAGCCTGGGGAGATCTTCTGGCAAAGGGGCCAACGTCCTGACTTTC
cdr3_aa: CASSLGRSSGKGANVLTF

v_call: TRBV6-4
j_call: TRBJ1-1
clone_size: -
d_call: -
cdr3_nt: TGTGCCAGCAGTACAACCGCGAACACTGAAGCTTTCTTT
cdr3_aa: CASSTTANTEAFF

v_call: TRBV7-9
j_call: TRBJ1-6
clone_size: few
d_call: -
cdr3_nt: TGTGCCAGCAGCGACCGGGCATGGGGTTCACCCCTCCACTTT
cdr3_aa: CASSDRAWGSPLHF

v_call: TRBV5-1
j_call: TRBJ2-1
clone_size: -
d_call: -
cdr3_nt: TGCGCCAGCAGCTTCGACCCAAATCGGGAGAATGAGCAGTTCTTC
cdr3_aa: CASSFDPNRENEQFF

v_call: TRBV19
j_call: TRBJ2-2
clone_size: -
d_call: -
cdr3_nt: TGTGCCAGTAGTATATGGGCTTTCGAACCCGGGGAGCTGTTTTTT
cdr3_aa: CASSIWAFEPGELFF

v_call: TRBV18
j_call: TRBJ1-2
clone_size: -
d_call: TRBD1
cdr3_nt: TGTGCCAGCTCACCAGTCGACAGGGGGCTATTCCAGAACACCTTC
cdr3_aa: CASSPVDRGLFQNTF

v_call: TRBV5-6
j_call: TRBJ2-5
clone_size: -
d_call: -
cdr3_nt: TGTGCCAGCAGCCAGATAATAGGCGACAGGTCATGGGGGAGGACCCAGTACTTC
cdr3_aa: CASSQIIGDRSWGRTQYF

v_call: TRBV30
j_call: TRBJ2-7
clone_size: -
d_call: TRBD2
cdr3_nt: TGTGCCTGGAGTGTACATAGGACTAGCGGGAGGGCCCCACACGAGCAGTACTTC
cdr3_aa: CAWSVHRTSGRAPHEQYF

v_call: TRBV5-1
j_call: TRBJ1-1
clone_size: -
d_call: -
cdr3_nt: TGCGCCAGCAGCTTGTCTGGGGGCGGCACTGAAGCTTTCTTT
cdr3_aa: CASSLSGGGTEAFF

v_call: TRBV10-3
j_call: TRBJ1-2
clone_size: -
d_call: -
cdr3_nt: TGTGCCATCAGTGGGGGCTTCAGAGAGGGAAATGGCTACACCTTC
cdr3_aa: CAISGGFREGNGYTF

v_call: TRBV5-6
j_call: TRBJ1-1
clone_size: -
d_call: -
cdr3_nt: TGTGCCAGCAGCTTGAGGGGGAGGTTTAATGAAGCTTTCTTT
cdr3_aa: CASSLRGRFNEAFF

v_call: TRBV7-2
j_call: TRBJ2-2
clone_size: -
d_call: -
cdr3_nt: TGTGCCAGCAGCTTCCGAGGAAACACCGGGGAGCTGTTTTTT
cdr3_aa: CASSFRGNTGELFF

v_call: TRBV29-1
j_call: TRBJ2-1
clone_size: -
d_call: -
cdr3_nt: TGCAGCGTCCTAGTAGCGGTCCCCTACAATGAGCAGTTCTTC
cdr3_aa: CSVLVAVPYNEQFF

v_call: TRBV5-6
j_call: TRBJ1-4
clone_size: -
d_call: -
cdr3_nt: TGTGCCAGCAGCTTACAAGACAGACCAACTAATGAAAAACTGTTTTTT
cdr3_aa: CASSLQDRPTNEKLFF

v_call: TRBV11-2
j_call: TRBJ1-2
clone_size: once
d_call: TRBD1
cdr3_nt: TGTGCCAGCAGACCAGTTAGGTGGGACAGGGGGCAGTACTATGGCTACACCTTC
cdr3_aa: CASRPVRWDRGQYYGYTF

v_call: TRBV5-6
j_call: TRBJ2-1
clone_size: once
d_call: -
cdr3_nt: TGTGCCAGCAGCTTTTCTGTGGGTAAAGGTGATGAGCAGTTCTTC
cdr3_aa: CASSFSVGKGDEQFF